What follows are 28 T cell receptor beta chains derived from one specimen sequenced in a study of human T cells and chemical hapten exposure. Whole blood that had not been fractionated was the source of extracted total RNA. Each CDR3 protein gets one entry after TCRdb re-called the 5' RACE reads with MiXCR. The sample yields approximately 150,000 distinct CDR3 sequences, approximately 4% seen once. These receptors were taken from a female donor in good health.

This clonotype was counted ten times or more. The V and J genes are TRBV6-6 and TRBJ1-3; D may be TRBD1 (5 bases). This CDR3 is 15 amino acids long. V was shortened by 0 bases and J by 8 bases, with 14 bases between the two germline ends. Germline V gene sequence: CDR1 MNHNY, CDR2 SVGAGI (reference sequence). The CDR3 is CASSYSRQIRDTIYF. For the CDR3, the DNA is TGTGCCAGCAGTTACTCGAGACAGATTAGGGACACCATATATTTT.

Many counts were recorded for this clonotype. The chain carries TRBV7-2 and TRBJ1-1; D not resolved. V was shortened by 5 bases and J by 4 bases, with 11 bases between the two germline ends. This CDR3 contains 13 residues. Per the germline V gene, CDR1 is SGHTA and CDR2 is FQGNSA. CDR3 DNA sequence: TGTGCCAGCAGCCGCCAGCATAGCACTGAAGCTTTCTTT. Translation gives CASSRQHSTEAFF.

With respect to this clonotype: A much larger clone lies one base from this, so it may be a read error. The CDR3: CTSSLSQGAGELFF. The CDR3 DNA follows: TGCACCAGCAGCTTGTCGCAGGGTGCCGGGGAGCTGTTTTTT. V gene TRBV5-1 combines with J gene TRBJ2-2; D might be TRBD1 (5 bases). This CDR3 has 14 amino acids. Germline V gives CDR1 SGHRS, CDR2 YFSETQ.

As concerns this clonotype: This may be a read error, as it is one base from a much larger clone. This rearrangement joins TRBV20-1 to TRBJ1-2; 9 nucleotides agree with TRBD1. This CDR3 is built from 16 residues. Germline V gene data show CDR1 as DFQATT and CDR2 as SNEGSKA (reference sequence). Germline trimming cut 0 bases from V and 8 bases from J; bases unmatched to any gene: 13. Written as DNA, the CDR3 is TGCAGTGCTAGAGAAACATCGGGACAGGGCCTCCGCGGCTACACCTTC. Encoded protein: CSARETSGQGLRGYTF.

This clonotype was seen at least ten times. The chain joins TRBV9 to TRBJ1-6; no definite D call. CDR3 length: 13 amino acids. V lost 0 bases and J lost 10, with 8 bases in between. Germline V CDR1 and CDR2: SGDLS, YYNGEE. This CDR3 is CASSVGGNSPLHF. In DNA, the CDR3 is TGTGCCAGCAGCGTAGGCGGGAACTCACCCCTCCACTTT.

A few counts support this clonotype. The DNA of the CDR3 is TGCAGCGTTGAAGAGTGGGGGTCTTTCTTT. This codes for CSVEEWGSFF. J is TRBJ1-1 and V is TRBV29-1, with D perhaps TRBD1 (5 bases). The CDR3 sequence is 10 residues long. Germline CDR1 is SQVTM and CDR2 is ANQGSEA. V lost 0 bases and J 12 bases, leaving 8 bases between the germline ends.

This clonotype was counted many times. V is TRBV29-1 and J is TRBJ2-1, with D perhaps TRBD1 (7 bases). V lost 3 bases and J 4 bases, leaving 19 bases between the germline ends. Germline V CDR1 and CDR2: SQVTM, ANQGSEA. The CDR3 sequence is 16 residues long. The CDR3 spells CSVEFGGGNLYNEQFF. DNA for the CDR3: TGCAGCGTTGAGTTTGGAGGGGGCAATTTATACAATGAGCAGTTCTTC.

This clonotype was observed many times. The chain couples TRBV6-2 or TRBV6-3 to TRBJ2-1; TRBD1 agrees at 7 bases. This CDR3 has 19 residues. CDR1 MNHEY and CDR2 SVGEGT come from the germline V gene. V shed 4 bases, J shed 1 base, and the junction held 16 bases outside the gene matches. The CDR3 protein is CASSSPSIRGQFSYNEQFF. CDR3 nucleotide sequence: TGTGCCAGCAGTTCCCCGTCCATCCGGGGACAGTTTTCCTACAATGAGCAGTTCTTC.

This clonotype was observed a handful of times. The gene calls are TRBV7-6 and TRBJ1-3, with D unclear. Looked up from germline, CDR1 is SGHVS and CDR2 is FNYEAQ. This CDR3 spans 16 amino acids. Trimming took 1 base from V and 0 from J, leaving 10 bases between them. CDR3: CASSLVNMNSGNTIYF. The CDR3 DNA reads TGTGCCAGCAGCTTAGTTAACATGAACTCTGGAAACACCATATATTTT.

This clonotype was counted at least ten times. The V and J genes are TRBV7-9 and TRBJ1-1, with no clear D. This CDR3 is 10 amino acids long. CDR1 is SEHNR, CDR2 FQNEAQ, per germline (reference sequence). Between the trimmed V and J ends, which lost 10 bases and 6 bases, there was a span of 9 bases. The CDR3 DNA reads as TGTGCCATCACGCAGGCTGAAGCTTTCTTT. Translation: CAITQAEAFF.

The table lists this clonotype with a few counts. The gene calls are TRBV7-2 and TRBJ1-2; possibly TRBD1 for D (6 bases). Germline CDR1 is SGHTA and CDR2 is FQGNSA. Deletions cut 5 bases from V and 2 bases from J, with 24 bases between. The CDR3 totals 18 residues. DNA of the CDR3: TGTGCCAGCAGCCCAAAAGACAGGACCACTATTCACAACTATGGCTACACCTTC. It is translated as CASSPKDRTTIHNYGYTF.

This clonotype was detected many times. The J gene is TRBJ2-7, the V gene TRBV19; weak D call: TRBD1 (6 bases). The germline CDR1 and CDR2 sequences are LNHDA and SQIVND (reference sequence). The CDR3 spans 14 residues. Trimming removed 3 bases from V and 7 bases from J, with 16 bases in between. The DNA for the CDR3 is TGTGCCAGTAGTATGGGGGCAGTCGGCGGGGAGCAGTACTTC. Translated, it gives CASSMGAVGGEQYF. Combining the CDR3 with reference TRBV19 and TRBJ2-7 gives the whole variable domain DGGITQSPKYLFRKEGQNVTLSCEQNLNHDAMYWYRQDPGQGLRLIYYSQIVNDFQKGDIAEGYSVSREKKESFPLTVTSAQKNPTAFYLCASSMGAVGGEQYFGPGTRLTVT.

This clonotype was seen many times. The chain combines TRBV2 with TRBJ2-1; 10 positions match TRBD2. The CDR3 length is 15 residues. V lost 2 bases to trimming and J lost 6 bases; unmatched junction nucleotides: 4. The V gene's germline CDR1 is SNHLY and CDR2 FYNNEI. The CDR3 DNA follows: TGTGCCAGCAGTGAAAGCGGGGGGGTCGCCAATGAGCAGTTCTTC. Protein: CASSESGGVANEQFF.

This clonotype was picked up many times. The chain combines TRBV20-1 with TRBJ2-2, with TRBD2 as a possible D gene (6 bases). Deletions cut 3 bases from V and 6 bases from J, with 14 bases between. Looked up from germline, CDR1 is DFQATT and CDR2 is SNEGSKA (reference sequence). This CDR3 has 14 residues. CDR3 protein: CSASYPSVSGELFF. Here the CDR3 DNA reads TGCAGTGCTAGCTATCCTAGCGTTTCCGGGGAGCTGTTTTTT.

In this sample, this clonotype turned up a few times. CDR3 DNA: TGCGCCAGCAGCCCCGGCGGGGTTAACTATGGCTACACCTTC. This translates into CASSPGGVNYGYTF. V is TRBV5-1 and J is TRBJ1-2; D not resolved. V lost 4 bases to trimming and J lost 1 base, with 11 bases between them. The germline V gene has CDR1 SGHRS and CDR2 YFSETQ. The CDR3 consists of 14 residues.

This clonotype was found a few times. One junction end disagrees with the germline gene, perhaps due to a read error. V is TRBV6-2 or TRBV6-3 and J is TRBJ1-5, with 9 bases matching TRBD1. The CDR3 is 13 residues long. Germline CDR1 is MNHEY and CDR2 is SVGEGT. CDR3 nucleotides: TGTGCCTCCTCGGACAGGGGCTATCATCCCCAGCATTTT. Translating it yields CASSDRGYHPQHF.

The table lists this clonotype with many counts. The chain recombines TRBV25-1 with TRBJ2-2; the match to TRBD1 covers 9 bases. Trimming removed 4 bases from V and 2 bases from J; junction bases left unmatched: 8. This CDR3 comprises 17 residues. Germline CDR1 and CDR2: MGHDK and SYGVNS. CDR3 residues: CASSADRQGDNTGELFF. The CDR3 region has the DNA TGTGCCAGCAGTGCCGACCGACAGGGGGATAACACCGGGGAGCTGTTTTTT.

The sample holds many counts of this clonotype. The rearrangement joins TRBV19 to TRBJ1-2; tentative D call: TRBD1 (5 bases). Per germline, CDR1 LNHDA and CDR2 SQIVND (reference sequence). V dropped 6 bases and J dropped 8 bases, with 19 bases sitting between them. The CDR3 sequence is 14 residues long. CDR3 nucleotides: TGTGCCAGTAGACTAGAAGGCGGCGGGGCGGGCTACACCTTC. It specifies CASRLEGGGAGYTF.

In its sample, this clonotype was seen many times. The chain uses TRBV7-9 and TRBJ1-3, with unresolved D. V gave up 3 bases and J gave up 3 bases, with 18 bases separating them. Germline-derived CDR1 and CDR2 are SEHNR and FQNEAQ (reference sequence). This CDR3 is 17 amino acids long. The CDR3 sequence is CASSFTDLGMGGNTIYF. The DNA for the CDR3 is TGTGCCAGCAGCTTCACGGACTTAGGGATGGGTGGAAACACCATATATTTT.

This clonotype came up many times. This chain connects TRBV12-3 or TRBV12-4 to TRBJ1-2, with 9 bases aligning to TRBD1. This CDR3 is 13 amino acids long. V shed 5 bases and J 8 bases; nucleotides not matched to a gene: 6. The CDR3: CASSGGQGDGYTF. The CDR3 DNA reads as TGTGCCAGCAGTGGGGGACAGGGTGACGGCTACACCTTC.

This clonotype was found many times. CDR3 amino acids: CASSIEGGMGWTDTQYF. The CDR3 region has the DNA TGTGCCAGTAGTATAGAGGGAGGGATGGGTTGGACAGATACGCAGTATTTT. The genes are TRBV19 and TRBJ2-3; 7 positions match TRBD2. The CDR3 consists of 17 residues. Unmatched junction bases numbered 9, after V lost 0 bases and J lost 3 bases. Germline lookup yields CDR1 LNHDA and CDR2 SQIVND (reference sequence).

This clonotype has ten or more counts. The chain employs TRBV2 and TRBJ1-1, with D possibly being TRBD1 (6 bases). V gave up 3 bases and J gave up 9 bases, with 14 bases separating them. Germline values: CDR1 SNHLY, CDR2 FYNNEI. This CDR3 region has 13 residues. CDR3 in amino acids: CASSDHRTDKAFF. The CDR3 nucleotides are TGTGCCAGCAGTGACCACAGGACAGACAAAGCTTTCTTT.

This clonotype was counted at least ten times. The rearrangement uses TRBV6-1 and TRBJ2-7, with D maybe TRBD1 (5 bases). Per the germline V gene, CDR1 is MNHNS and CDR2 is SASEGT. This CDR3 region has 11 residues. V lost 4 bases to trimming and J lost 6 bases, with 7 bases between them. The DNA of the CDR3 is TGTGCCAGCAGTGGGCAGGGCGAGCAGTACTTC. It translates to CASSGQGEQYF.

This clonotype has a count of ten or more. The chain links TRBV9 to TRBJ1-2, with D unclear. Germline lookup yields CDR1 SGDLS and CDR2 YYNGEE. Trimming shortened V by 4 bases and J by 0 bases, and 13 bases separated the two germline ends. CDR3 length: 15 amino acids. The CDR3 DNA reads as TGTGCCAGCAGCACACGGACGGCTGCTAACTATGGCTACACCTTC. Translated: CASSTRTAANYGYTF.

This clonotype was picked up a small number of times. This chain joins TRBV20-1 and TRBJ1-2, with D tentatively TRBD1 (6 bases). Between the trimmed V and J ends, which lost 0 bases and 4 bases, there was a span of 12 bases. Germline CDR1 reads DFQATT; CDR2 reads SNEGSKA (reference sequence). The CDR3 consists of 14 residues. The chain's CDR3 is CSARDIRGPYGYTF. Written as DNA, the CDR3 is TGCAGTGCTAGAGACATCAGGGGACCCTATGGCTACACCTTC.

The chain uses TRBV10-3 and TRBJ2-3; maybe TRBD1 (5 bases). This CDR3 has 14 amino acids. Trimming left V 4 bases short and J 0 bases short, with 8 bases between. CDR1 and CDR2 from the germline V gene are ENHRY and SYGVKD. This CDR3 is CAISVTGSTDTQYF. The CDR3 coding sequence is TGTGCCATCAGTGTCACAGGTAGCACAGATACGCAGTATTTT.

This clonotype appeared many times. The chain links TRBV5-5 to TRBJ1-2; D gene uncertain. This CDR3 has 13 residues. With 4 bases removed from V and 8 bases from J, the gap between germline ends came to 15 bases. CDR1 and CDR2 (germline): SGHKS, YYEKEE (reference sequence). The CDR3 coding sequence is TGTGCCAGCAGCCCTAACCAACGCCCAGGCTACACCTTC. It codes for CASSPNQRPGYTF.

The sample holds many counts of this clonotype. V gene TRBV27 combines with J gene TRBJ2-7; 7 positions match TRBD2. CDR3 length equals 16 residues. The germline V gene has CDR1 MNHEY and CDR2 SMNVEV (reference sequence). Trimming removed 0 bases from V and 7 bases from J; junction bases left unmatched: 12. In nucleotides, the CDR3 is TGTGCCAGCAGTTTATCGGTACCTAGCGGAACCGGGGAGCAGTACTTC. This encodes CASSLSVPSGTGEQYF.